Listed here are 25 T cell receptor beta chains from one sample, sequenced in a study of technical replicates of blood from a handful of donors. Method: immunoSEQ multiplex PCR; TCRdb's copy keeps in-frame clones and lacks some. The sample holds approximately 73,000 clones, 95% seen once. The sequenced sample consisted of T cells isolated from PBMCs. Every receptor here comes from a human donor in good health.

This sequence joins TRBV7-8 and TRBJ2-5; 10 bases match TRBD2. After removal of 4 bases from V and 0 bases from J, the junction contained 8 bases not matched to a gene. The CDR3 has 17 residues. Germline-derived CDR1 and CDR2 are SGHVS and FQNEAQ. CDR3 bases: TGTGCCAGCAGCTCCGAACTAGCGGGGCAAGACCAAGAGACCCAGTACTTC. Amino acid sequence: CASSSELAGQDQETQYF. Using reference TRBV7-8 and TRBJ2-5 for the parts outside the CDR3, the full variable domain is GAGVSQSPRYKVAKRGQDVALRCDPISGHVSLFWYQQALGQGPEFLTYFQNEAQLDKSGLPSDRFFAERPEGSVSTLKIQRTQQEDSAVYLCASSSELAGQDQETQYFGPGTRLLVL.

The chain uses TRBV12-5 and TRBJ2-7; a weak D match, TRBD2 (7 bases). Germline V gene data show CDR1 as LGHNT and CDR2 as FRNRAP. The CDR3 runs to 15 residues. V was shortened by 7 bases and J by 2 bases, with 18 bases between the two germline ends. The CDR3 reads CASALTRGAPYEQYF. CDR3 bases: TGTGCTAGTGCCTTAACCCGGGGGGCCCCCTACGAGCAGTACTTC.

The V call is TRBV2, the J call TRBJ2-1; D is uncertain. CDR1 and CDR2 (germline): SNHLY, FYNNEI. This CDR3 is built from 13 residues. Trimming cost V 3 bases and J 4 bases, with 7 bases left between them. CDR3 DNA: TGTGCCAGCAGTGATGAGAGGTACAATGAGCAGTTCTTC. This gives the protein CASSDERYNEQFF.

The rearrangement uses TRBV18 and TRBJ2-1, with D tentatively TRBD1 (5 bases). Per germline, CDR1 KGHSH and CDR2 LQKENI. The length of the CDR3 is 17 residues. V lost 2 bases, J lost 3 bases, and 17 bases lay in between. CDR3 in DNA: TGTGCCAGCTCACCAGTGAAGGGAAGGGGTCTCTACAATGAGCAGTTCTTC. It is translated as CASSPVKGRGLYNEQFF.

This chain connects TRBV29-1 to TRBJ1-2; 8 bases map to TRBD1. CDR3 length equals 15 residues. Germline CDR1 reads SQVTM; CDR2 reads ANQGSEA. V was clipped by 3 bases and J by 4 bases; unmatched bases: 10. The CDR3 reads CSVDVRGQLGYGYTF. DNA for the CDR3: TGCAGCGTTGACGTCAGGGGGCAATTGGGCTATGGCTACACCTTC.

The gene calls are TRBV28 and TRBJ1-2, with D unresolved. The CDR3 has 12 residues. CDR1 is MDHEN and CDR2 is SYDVKM in the germline V gene. Between the trimmed V and J ends, which lost 4 bases and 8 bases, there was a span of 11 bases. This CDR3 reads CASSSIKLGYTF. Written as DNA, the CDR3 is TGTGCCAGCAGTTCAATCAAACTGGGCTACACCTTC.

This clone was seen a single time. The chain has TRBV28 and TRBJ2-3, with 7 bases matching TRBD1. The CDR3 consists of 16 residues. V dropped 7 bases and J dropped 2; count of bases not matched to a gene: 12. The germline V gene encodes CDR1 MDHEN and CDR2 SYDVKM. The DNA for the CDR3 is TGTGCCAGCACCTCGATGCCGGGACAGAACACAGATACGCAGTATTTT. Protein: CASTSMPGQNTDTQYF.

This clone was seen only a few times. V is TRBV18 and J is TRBJ1-4, with TRBD1 identical over 7 bases. The CDR3 is made up of 18 amino acids. In germline, CDR1 is KGHSH, CDR2 LQKENI. V gave up 6 bases and J gave up 0 bases; unmatched junction bases: 13. CDR3 region: CASSRMAQGVATNEKLFF. DNA for the CDR3: TGTGCCAGCTCCCGAATGGCCCAGGGGGTTGCAACTAATGAAAAACTGTTTTTT. Full variable domain (missing parts from reference TRBV18 and TRBJ1-4): NAGVMQNPRHLVRRRGQEARLRCSPMKGHSHVYWYRQLPEEGLKFMVYLQKENIIDESGMPKERFSAEFPKEGPSILRIQQVVRGDSAAYFCASSRMAQGVATNEKLFFGSGTQLSVL.

The V and J genes are TRBV5-6 and TRBJ2-1; TRBD2 matches at 16 bases. The CDR3 consists of 17 residues. CDR1 is SGHDT, CDR2 YYEEEE, per germline. V gave up 3 bases and J gave up 15 bases; unmatched junction bases: 15. CDR3 sequence: CASSSTGTSGRAGTRFF. The CDR3 DNA is TGTGCCAGCAGCTCCACCGGGACTAGCGGGAGGGCCGGCACTCGGTTCTTC.

The chain recombines TRBV5-1 with TRBJ2-3; 8 positions match TRBD2. Germline V gene lookup returns CDR1 SGHRS and CDR2 YFSETQ. The CDR3 runs 14 residues. V was clipped by 6 bases and J by 6 bases; unmatched bases: 9. CDR3 amino acids: CASTRGGPEDTQYF. CDR3 bases: TGCGCCAGCACCCGGGGGGGGCCAGAGGATACGCAGTATTTT.

The V and J genes are TRBV5-1 and TRBJ2-7; D is perhaps TRBD1 (5 bases). This CDR3 is 14 amino acids long. Germline loops: CDR1 SGHRS, CDR2 YFSETQ. Trimming removed 4 bases from V and 1 base from J, with 12 bases in between. Here the CDR3 reads CASSKTESSYEQYF. Written as DNA, the CDR3 is TGCGCCAGCAGCAAGACAGAGTCATCCTACGAGCAGTACTTC.

This chain links TRBV9 with TRBJ2-1; 9 bases agree with TRBD1. V lost 4 bases and J lost 6; bases outside the gene matches: 5. The V gene's germline CDR1 is SGDLS and CDR2 YYNGEE. The CDR3 is 14 residues long. The CDR3 nucleotides read TGTGCCAGCAGCCCATGGACAGGGGCCAATGAGCAGTTCTTC. It specifies CASSPWTGANEQFF.

The V gene is TRBV11-2, the J gene TRBJ2-7, with a possible D match to TRBD1 (6 bases). Looked up from germline, CDR1 is SGHAT and CDR2 is FQNNGV. Deletions cut 4 bases from V and 3 bases from J, with 10 bases between. The CDR3 has 13 residues. This chain's CDR3 is CASSSRDNYEQYF. The CDR3 DNA reads as TGTGCCAGCAGCTCCCGGGACAACTACGAGCAGTACTTC.

This rearrangement joins TRBV7-8 to TRBJ1-4, with a possible D match to TRBD1 (6 bases). Germline values: CDR1 SGHVS, CDR2 FQNEAQ. CDR3 length: 16 amino acids. V lost 5 bases, J lost 3 bases, and 16 bases lay in between. The CDR3 spells CASSPVVGGPNEKLFF. The CDR3 DNA is TGTGCCAGCAGCCCGGTAGTTGGGGGCCCTAATGAAAAACTGTTTTTT.

The chain recombines TRBV5-6 with TRBJ2-7; 10 bases are a match to TRBD1. CDR1 is SGHDT, CDR2 YYEEEE, per germline. CDR3 size: 15 residues. V was pared by 5 bases and J by 2 bases, with 7 bases of the junction left unmatched. This chain's CDR3 is CASRVRDRGPYEQYF. In DNA, the CDR3 is TGTGCCAGCAGGGTCCGGGACAGGGGTCCCTACGAGCAGTACTTC.

This chain joins TRBV2 and TRBJ1-2, with D perhaps TRBD1 (5 bases). The CDR3 contains 15 residues. Trimming left V 1 base short and J 4 bases short, with 13 bases between. Germline V gene data show CDR1 as SNHLY and CDR2 as FYNNEI. CDR3 in DNA: TGTGCCAGCAGTGAAGGAGGTCAGGGAATCTATGGCTACACCTTC. It is translated as CASSEGGQGIYGYTF.

This rearrangement joins TRBV7-8 to TRBJ2-7, with 7 bases identical to TRBD1. Germline V gene lookup returns CDR1 SGHVS and CDR2 FQNEAQ. This CDR3 region has 15 residues. After removal of 5 bases from V and 0 bases from J, the junction contained 7 bases not matched to a gene. The CDR3 coding sequence is TGTGCCAGCAGCATCACACGGACAGGCTCCTACGAGCAGTACTTC. Protein product: CASSITRTGSYEQYF.

The rearrangement uses TRBV5-1 and TRBJ2-7, with a tentative D call TRBD1 (6 bases). The CDR3 covers 20 residues. Per the germline V gene, CDR1 is SGHRS and CDR2 is YFSETQ. Trimming took off 1 base at V and 4 bases at J, with 30 bases between the two ends. CDR3 coding DNA: TGCGCCAGCAGCTTGTCACGGGGAATGACGGGCTTCAAGGGGGTATACGAGCAGTACTTC. Translated: CASSLSRGMTGFKGVYEQYF. Looking up the rest from reference TRBV5-1 and TRBJ2-7 gives the full variable domain: KAGVTQTPRYLIKTRGQQVTLSCSPISGHRSVSWYQQTPGQGLQFLFEYFSETQRNKGNFPGRFSGRQFSNSRSEMNVSTLELGDSALYLCASSLSRGMTGFKGVYEQYFGPGTRLTVT.

The J gene is TRBJ2-7, the V gene TRBV28; TRBD1 matches at 8 bases. V was clipped by 3 bases and J by 4 bases; unmatched bases: 8. Germline V gene data show CDR1 as MDHEN and CDR2 as SYDVKM. The CDR3 runs 15 residues. The CDR3 DNA follows: TGTGCCAGCAGTTTTCCCGGACAGGGTGGGTACGAGCAGTACTTC. The encoded protein is CASSFPGQGGYEQYF. Full variable domain (missing parts from reference TRBV28 and TRBJ2-7): DVKVTQSSRYLVKRTGEKVFLECVQDMDHENMFWYRQDPGLGLRLIYFSYDVKMKEKGDIPEGYSVSREKKERFSLILESASTNQTSMYLCASSFPGQGGYEQYFGPGTRLTVT.

The rearrangement joins TRBV2 to TRBJ2-1; a possible D gene is TRBD2 (5 bases). CDR3 length equals 14 residues. Germline V lookup: CDR1 SNHLY, CDR2 FYNNEI. The germline V and J ends were trimmed by 3 bases and 5 bases, with 11 bases remaining between them. The CDR3 loop reads CASSDLGLHNEQFF. For the CDR3, the DNA is TGTGCCAGCAGTGACCTCGGACTCCACAATGAGCAGTTCTTC.

The chain recombines TRBV27 with TRBJ1-1; TRBD1 matches at 9 bases. CDR1 and CDR2 (germline): MNHEY, SMNVEV (reference sequence). The CDR3 totals 14 residues. Trimming cost V 4 bases and J 0 bases; bases outside gene matches: 0. CDR3 sequence: CASSWTGVNTEAFF. CDR3 DNA sequence: TGTGCCAGCAGTTGGACAGGGGTGAACACTGAAGCTTTCTTT.

The chain couples TRBV11-2 to TRBJ2-7; a weak D match, TRBD1 (6 bases). V was trimmed by 4 bases and J by 3 bases, leaving 19 bases between them. CDR1 is SGHAT, CDR2 FQNNGV, per germline. The CDR3 length is 16 residues. This chain's CDR3 is CASSYGPDRPYYEQYF. The CDR3 DNA follows: TGTGCCAGCAGCTACGGACCTGACAGGCCTTACTACGAGCAGTACTTC.

The J gene is TRBJ2-1, the V gene TRBV29-1; no clear D. Germline CDR1 and CDR2: SQVTM and ANQGSEA. This CDR3 region has 12 residues. V dropped 1 base and J dropped 8 bases, with 9 bases sitting between them. CDR3 loop: CSVEALGHEQFF. In DNA, the CDR3 is TGCAGCGTTGAAGCGCTAGGTCATGAGCAGTTCTTC.

J is TRBJ2-3 and V is TRBV27; TRBD2 matches at 10 bases. Germline V gene data show CDR1 as MNHEY and CDR2 as SMNVEV (reference sequence). The CDR3 covers 16 residues. The trim removed 6 bases at V and 6 bases at J, leaving 12 bases unmatched. The CDR3: CASRAIAGGHVDTQYF. The CDR3 DNA sequence: TGTGCCAGCAGAGCAATAGCGGGGGGCCACGTGGATACGCAGTATTTT.

The DNA for the CDR3 is TGTGCCAGCAGGGGACTTCACACCGGGGAGCTGTTTTTT. This translates into CASRGLHTGELFF. J is TRBJ2-2 and V is TRBV6-1; TRBD2 is a possible D gene (6 bases). Germline CDR1 is MNHNS and CDR2 is SASEGT. The CDR3 loop spans 13 amino acids. The V end was cut by 6 bases, the J end by 3 bases, with 8 bases between.